These 18 T cell receptor beta chains were all obtained from the same sample, sequenced in a study of shared clonotypes between healthy human individuals. TCRdb's table, derived via immunoSEQ multiplex PCR, lists solely in-frame clones and lacks some. The repertoire holds fewer than 2.5 million clones, more than 85% seen once, with more than 0.35% in the top ten. The sequencing input was naive CD4+ T cells from PBMCs. The subset here: CD45RA+ positively selected. All receptors come from a man between 18 and 35 years old in good health. Some clones in this sample may be carry-over from other donors' samples.

The chain employs TRBV28 and TRBJ2-5; D is uncertain. This CDR3 is 12 amino acids long. Germline V gene data show CDR1 as MDHEN and CDR2 as SYDVKM. The ends were cut back, 6 bases at V and 1 base at J, with 6 bases in the middle. This CDR3 is CASSVFQETQYF. The CDR3 nucleotides are TGTGCCAGCAGCGTCTTCCAAGAGACCCAGTACTTC.

The DNA for the CDR3 is TGTGCCAGCAGCATCTCCGGGGGAGAGACCCAGTACTTC. Translated, it gives CASSISGGETQYF. The chain carries TRBV5-4 and TRBJ2-5, with D perhaps TRBD2 (6 bases). The CDR3 has 13 amino acids. Trimming removed 4 bases from V and 4 bases from J, with 11 bases in between. Germline V gives CDR1 SGHNT, CDR2 YYREEE (reference sequence).

The V and J genes are TRBV6-1 and TRBJ1-4, with no clear D. CDR3 length: 12 amino acids. Germline V gives CDR1 MNHNS, CDR2 SASEGT. V shed 3 bases and J shed 5 bases, with 4 bases lying between them. The CDR3 region is CASSELNEKLFF. The CDR3 DNA sequence: TGTGCCAGCAGTGAGCTAAATGAAAAACTGTTTTTT.

The chain combines TRBV4-1 with TRBJ2-7; the D gene is possibly TRBD2 (6 bases). This CDR3 region has 15 residues. The germline gives CDR1 MGHRA, CDR2 YSYEKL. V was clipped by 0 bases and J by 6 bases, with 15 bases between them. The DNA for the CDR3 is TGCGCCAGCAGCCAAGAGGGACCGGGGGTTATCGAGCAGTACTTC. Amino acids: CASSQEGPGVIEQYF.

This clone was seen once. The chain couples TRBV5-5 to TRBJ2-4, with 8 positions matching TRBD2. Germline lookup yields CDR1 SGHKS and CDR2 YYEKEE (reference sequence). CDR3 size: 14 residues. J lost 4 bases, V lost 6 bases, and 6 bases had no gene match. This chain's CDR3 is CASTGGTLKNIQYF. Written as DNA, the CDR3 is TGTGCCAGCACGGGGGGGACACTGAAAAACATTCAGTACTTC.

To note about this clone: One end of the junction does not line up with germline, which may come from a read error. The V call is TRBV11-1, the J call TRBJ2-7; D perhaps matches TRBD1 (6 bases). This CDR3 has 14 residues. Per the germline V gene, CDR1 is SGHAT and CDR2 is FQDESV (reference sequence). CDR3 coding DNA: TGTGTCAGCAGCTTTGGGACACAGGGCTACGAGCAGTACTTC. This gives the protein CVSSFGTQGYEQYF.

This clone is a singleton in its sample. This rearrangement joins TRBV4-1 to TRBJ1-1; unclear D gene. CDR1 and CDR2 (germline): MGHRA, YSYEKL. The CDR3 is 15 amino acids. The germline V and J ends were trimmed by 4 bases and 1 base, with 13 bases remaining between them. CDR3 region: CASSPGLSGNTEAFF. The CDR3 DNA sequence: TGCGCCAGCAGCCCTGGATTGTCAGGGAACACTGAAGCTTTCTTT.

A single count supports this clone. V usage is TRBV9 and J usage is TRBJ2-1; 11 bases fit TRBD1. The CDR3 is 18 amino acids. The ends lost 2 bases at V and 0 bases at J; junction bases unmatched: 7. Germline CDR1 SGDLS, CDR2 YYNGEE. In DNA, the CDR3 is TGTGCCAGCAGCGTCTTGGGACAGGGGGAAAGCTCCTACAATGAGCAGTTCTTC. Translating it yields CASSVLGQGESSYNEQFF.

The chain has TRBV9 and TRBJ2-3, with 10 bases that match TRBD2. The germline gives CDR1 SGDLS, CDR2 YYNGEE. With 3 bases clipped from V and 6 bases from J, the junction kept 1 base outside the gene matches. The CDR3 is 13 amino acids. The CDR3 region has the DNA TGTGCCAGCAGCGAGCGGGAGGGGGATACGCAGTATTTT. Translated: CASSEREGDTQYF.

This clone was seen only a few times. Other DNA sequences from this sample encode an identical CDR3 as well. The gene calls are TRBV6-1 and TRBJ1-2; D remains ambiguous. This CDR3 comprises 11 residues. In germline, CDR1 is MNHNS, CDR2 SASEGT. Trimming shortened V by 7 bases and J by 4 bases, and 7 bases separated the two germline ends. CDR3 residues: CASTRLYGYTF. The CDR3 nucleotides read TGTGCCAGCACTAGGCTCTATGGCTACACCTTC.

V and J are TRBV5-1 and TRBJ2-7, with D tentatively TRBD1 (7 bases). The CDR3 covers 14 residues. Trimming took 0 bases from V and 9 from J, leaving 16 bases between them. The germline V gene encodes CDR1 SGHRS and CDR2 YFSETQ. The CDR3 protein is CASSLDDRVGGQYF. The CDR3 coding sequence is TGCGCCAGCAGCTTGGATGACAGGGTCGGGGGGCAGTACTTC.

The chain is built from TRBV28 and TRBJ1-2; TRBD1 matches at 8 bases. CDR1 is MDHEN, CDR2 SYDVKM, per germline. Losses at the gene ends were 6 bases for V and 7 bases for J; bases not matched to a gene: 10. CDR3 length: 14 amino acids. The CDR3 DNA is TGTGCCAGCAGCACAATTCAGGGGGCGACTGGCTACACCTTC. It is translated as CASSTIQGATGYTF.

The chain's CDR3 is CASRPKGNKSSYEQYF. CDR3 nucleotides: TGTGCAAGTCGCCCCAAGGGGAACAAGAGCTCCTACGAGCAGTACTTC. V is TRBV12-2 and J is TRBJ2-7; no DNA check was done on the table's D call, TRBD1. TRBV12-2 has pseudogene status. This CDR3 contains 16 residues.

The chain uses TRBV11-2 and TRBJ2-5; TRBD1 is a possible D gene (6 bases). Trimming stripped 4 bases from V and 5 bases from J, with 17 bases between. This CDR3 has 15 residues. Germline loops: CDR1 SGHAT, CDR2 FQNNGV. CDR3 in DNA: TGTGCCAGCAGCTCCGTCAGCCCAGGGGTTGAGACCCAGTACTTC. This sequence encodes CASSSVSPGVETQYF.

This sequence joins TRBV5-1 and TRBJ2-1; possibly TRBD1 for D (6 bases). Germline CDR1 and CDR2: SGHRS and YFSETQ. The V end lost 7 bases, the J end lost 4 bases, and 15 bases lay between the germline ends. The CDR3 has 14 amino acids. In nucleotides, the CDR3 is TGCGCCAGCTCAAGGGACACAAATTACAATGAGCAGTTCTTC. Its protein product is CASSRDTNYNEQFF.

CDR3 protein: CASSVRSLETQYF. CDR3 coding DNA: TGTGCCAGCAGCGTAAGGTCCTTGGAGACCCAGTACTTC. This chain connects TRBV9 to TRBJ2-5; D ambiguous. CDR1 and CDR2 from the germline V gene are SGDLS and YYNGEE. Between the trimmed V and J ends, which lost 1 base and 5 bases, there was a span of 9 bases. The CDR3 spans 13 residues.

The DNA of the CDR3 is TGCAGCGTTGAACGTGGATATGGCTACACCTTC. Translating it yields CSVERGYGYTF. The chain joins TRBV29-1 to TRBJ1-2; D remains ambiguous. V lost 2 bases and J 5 bases, leaving 6 bases between the germline ends. Germline V gives CDR1 SQVTM, CDR2 ANQGSEA. There are 11 residues in the CDR3. Filled out from reference TRBV29-1 and TRBJ1-2, the complete variable domain reads SAVISQKPSRDICQRGTSLTIQCQVDSQVTMMFWYRQQPGQSLTLIATANQGSEATYESGFVIDKFPISRPNLTFSTLTVSNMSPEDSSIYLCSVERGYGYTFGSGTRLTVV.

CDR3 in amino acids: CASSWGSTGTTNEKLFF. The CDR3 DNA sequence: TGTGCCAGCAGCTGGGGATCAACAGGGACAACTAATGAAAAACTGTTTTTT. This chain links TRBV7-2 with TRBJ1-4; tentatively, D is TRBD1 (6 bases). The germline V gene encodes CDR1 SGHTA and CDR2 FQGNSA. V lost 4 bases and J lost 0, with 15 bases in between. The CDR3 has 17 amino acids.